This T cell receptor beta chain was captured by sequencing in a study of beta chain features in type 1 diabetes. About the research overall: Age, gender and cell yields were alike across patients and healthy donors.

The entirety of the isolated RNA underwent reverse transcription, so expressed TCRB transcripts were sequenced. Sequencing used immunoSEQ multiplex PCR; TCRdb keeps in-frame clones, though not all of them. Of around 130,000 clones detected, around 9% appear once; the ten largest clones hold about 0.7%. Germline loops: CDR1 SQVTM, CDR2 ANQGSEA. With 6 bases removed from V and 0 bases from J, the gap between germline ends came to 17 bases. CDR3 length: 15 amino acids. This clone was seen a few times. Its antigen is unidentified. General study results and limits: Sequencing the cDNA could make cells with high TCR expression show up more than they should. For patients and controls alike, PCR might favor shorter templates to the same degree. Within each of all four CD4+ subsets, Type 1 diabetes patients had TCRB CDR3s that were moderately but significantly shorter.

The chain has TRBV29-1 and TRBJ1-1; maybe TRBD1 (6 bases). This receptor was identified in a young man with type 1 diabetes. The specimen was central memory CD4+ T cells from blood. Here the CDR3 reads CSVTGTRKLNTEAFF. The CDR3 DNA reads TGCAGCGTCACCGGGACACGAAAGCTGAACACTGAAGCTTTCTTT.